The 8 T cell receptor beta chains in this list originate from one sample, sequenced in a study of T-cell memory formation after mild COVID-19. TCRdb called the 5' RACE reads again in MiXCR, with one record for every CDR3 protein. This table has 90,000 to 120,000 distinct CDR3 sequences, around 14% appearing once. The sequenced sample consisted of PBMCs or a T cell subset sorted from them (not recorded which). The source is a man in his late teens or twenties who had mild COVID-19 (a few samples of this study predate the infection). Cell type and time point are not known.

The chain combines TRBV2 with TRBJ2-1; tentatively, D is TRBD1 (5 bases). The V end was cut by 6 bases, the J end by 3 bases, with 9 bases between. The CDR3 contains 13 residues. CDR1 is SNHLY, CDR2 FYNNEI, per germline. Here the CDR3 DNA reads TGTGCCAGCAGACCAGACAGCTACAATGAGCAGTTCTTC. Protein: CASRPDSYNEQFF.

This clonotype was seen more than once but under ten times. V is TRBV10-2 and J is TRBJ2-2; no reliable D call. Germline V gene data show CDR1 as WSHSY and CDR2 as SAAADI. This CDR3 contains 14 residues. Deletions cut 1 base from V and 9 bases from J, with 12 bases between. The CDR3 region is CASSEFVGSWELFF. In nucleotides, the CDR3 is TGCGCCAGCAGTGAGTTTGTAGGGTCTTGGGAGCTGTTTTTT.

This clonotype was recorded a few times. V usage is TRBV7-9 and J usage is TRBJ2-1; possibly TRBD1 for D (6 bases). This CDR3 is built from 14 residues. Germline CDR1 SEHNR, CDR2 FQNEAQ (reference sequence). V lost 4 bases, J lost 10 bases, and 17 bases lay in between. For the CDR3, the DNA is TGTGCCAGCAGCTGGGGGCGCGCCGGGGACGAGCAGTTCTTC. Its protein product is CASSWGRAGDEQFF.

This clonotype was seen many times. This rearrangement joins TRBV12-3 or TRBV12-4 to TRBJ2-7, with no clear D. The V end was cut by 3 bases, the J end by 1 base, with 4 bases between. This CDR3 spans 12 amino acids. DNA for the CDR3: TGTGCCAGCAGTTTTGGTTCCTACGAGCAGTACGTC. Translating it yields CASSFGSYEQYV.

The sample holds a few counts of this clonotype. The CDR3 spells CASSKGTSGGVPTDTQYF. DNA of the CDR3: TGTGCCAGCAGTAAAGGGACTAGCGGGGGGGTCCCCACAGATACGCAGTATTTT. The genes are TRBV6-5 and TRBJ2-3; 16 bases line up with TRBD2. Germline CDR1 MNHEY, CDR2 SVGAGI. The V gene end was trimmed by 5 bases and the J gene end by 2 bases; junction bases not matched to a gene: 7. This CDR3 is 18 amino acids long.

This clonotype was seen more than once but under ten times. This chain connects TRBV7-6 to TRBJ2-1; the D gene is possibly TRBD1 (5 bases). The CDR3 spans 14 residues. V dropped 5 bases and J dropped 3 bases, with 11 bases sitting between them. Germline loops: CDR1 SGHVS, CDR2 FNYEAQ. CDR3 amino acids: CASSPFTGYNEQFF. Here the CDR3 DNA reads TGTGCCAGCAGCCCCTTCACAGGCTACAATGAGCAGTTCTTC.

The CDR3, as DNA: TGCGCCAGCAGCAAGACAGGGCCTTGGGGCCTCGGGGAAAAACTGTTTTTT. This codes for CASSKTGPWGLGEKLFF. This chain links TRBV5-1 with TRBJ1-4; 7 positions agree with TRBD1. CDR3 length: 17 amino acids. CDR1 and CDR2 (germline): SGHRS, YFSETQ. J lost 8 bases, V lost 4 bases, and 17 bases had no gene match.

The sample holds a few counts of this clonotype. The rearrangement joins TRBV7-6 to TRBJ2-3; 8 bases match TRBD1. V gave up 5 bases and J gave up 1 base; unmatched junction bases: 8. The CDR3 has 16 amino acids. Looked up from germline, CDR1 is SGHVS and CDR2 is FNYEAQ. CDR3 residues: CASSPTPTGGTDTQYF. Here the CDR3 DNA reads TGTGCCAGCAGCCCAACCCCGACAGGGGGCACAGATACGCAGTATTTT.